This T cell receptor (beta chain) came from a study of cytomegalovirus exposure and HLA in healthy donors. Primers included in the PCR were 60 Vbeta and 13 Jbeta primers. The table came from immunoSEQ multiplex PCR; TCRdb's copy has only in-frame clones and leaves some out. The data contain some 200,000 clones, approximately 80% of them singletons. Study-level results: One variant, a missense change in DCLRE1C, was linked in a later analysis to TCR beta V- and J-gene trimming.

For this clone: Antigen: not known.

Germline CDR1 and CDR2: SGHNT and YYREEE (reference sequence). This CDR3 spans 15 amino acids. V lost 4 bases and J 0 bases, leaving 10 bases between the germline ends. This chain connects TRBV5-4 to TRBJ1-4, with a tentative D call TRBD1 (6 bases). The TCR sequence derives from a man aged 35 to 55 in good health and CMV-seronegative. Sequencing was done on a sample of PBMCs. CDR3 in amino acids: CASSQDRATNEKLFF. As DNA, the CDR3 is TGTGCCAGCAGCCAGGACAGAGCAACTAATGAAAAACTGTTTTTT.